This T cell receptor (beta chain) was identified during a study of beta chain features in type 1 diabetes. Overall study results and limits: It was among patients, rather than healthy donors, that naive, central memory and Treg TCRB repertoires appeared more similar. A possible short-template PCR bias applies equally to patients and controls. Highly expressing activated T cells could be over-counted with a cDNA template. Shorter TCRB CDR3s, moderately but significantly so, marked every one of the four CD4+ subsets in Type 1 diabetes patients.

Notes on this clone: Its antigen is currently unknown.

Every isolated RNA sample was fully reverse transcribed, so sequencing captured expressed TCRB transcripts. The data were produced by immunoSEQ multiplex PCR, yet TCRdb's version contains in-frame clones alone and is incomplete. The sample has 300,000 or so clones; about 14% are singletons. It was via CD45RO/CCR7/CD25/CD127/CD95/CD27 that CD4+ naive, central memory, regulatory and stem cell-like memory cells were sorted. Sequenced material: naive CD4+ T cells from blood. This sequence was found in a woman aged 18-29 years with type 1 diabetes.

The CDR3 sequence is CASSPRLLRGKYYEQYF. The CDR3 nucleotides are TGTGCCAGCAGCCCCCGATTGCTCAGGGGGAAATACTACGAGCAGTACTTC. The chain uses TRBV14 and TRBJ2-7, with TRBD1 identical over 7 bases. This CDR3 comprises 17 residues. Trimming removed 4 bases from V and 3 bases from J; junction bases left unmatched: 15. Germline values: CDR1 SGHDN, CDR2 FVKESK. Using reference TRBV14 and TRBJ2-7 for the parts outside the CDR3, the full variable domain is EAGVTQFPSHSVIEKGQTVTLRCDPISGHDNLYWYRRVMGKEIKFLLHFVKESKQDESGMPNNRFLAERTGGTYSTLKVQPAELEDSGVYFCASSPRLLRGKYYEQYFGPGTRLTVT.